This T cell receptor delta chain emerged from a study of gamma-delta chains in newborns, infants, children. TCRdb re-called the reads through CATT. This table holds roughly 15,000 delta-chain clones, 7% to 7.5% found once. This clone turned up a few times. CDR3 size: 17 residues. V lost 3 bases, J lost 7 bases, and 16 bases stayed unmatched. The germline gives CDR1 GEAIGNYY, CDR2 EKD. The sample comprised blood. This receptor was identified in a child who was a newborn, infant or young child, either healthy, febrile or measles-vaccinated (not recorded which). V is TRDV2 and J is TRDJ2, with TRDD3 matching 7 bases. CDR3 bases: TGTGCCTGTGACCCTCTGGGGGCCCGGCGAAAGGTAGCACAACTCTTCTTT. It yields the protein CACDPLGARRKVAQLFF.